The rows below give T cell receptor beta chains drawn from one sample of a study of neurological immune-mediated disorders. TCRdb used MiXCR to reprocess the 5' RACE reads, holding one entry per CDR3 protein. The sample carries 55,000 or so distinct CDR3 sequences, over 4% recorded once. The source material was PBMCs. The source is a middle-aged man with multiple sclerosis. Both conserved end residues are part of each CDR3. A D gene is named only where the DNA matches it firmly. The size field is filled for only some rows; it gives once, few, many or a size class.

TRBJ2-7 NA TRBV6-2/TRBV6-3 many CASSPLVEDEQYF TGTGCCAGCAGTCCACTTGTGGAGGACGAGCAGTACTTC
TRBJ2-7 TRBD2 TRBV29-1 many CSVGLAGVSSSYEQYF TGCAGCGTGGGACTAGCGGGAGTCTCGAGCTCCTACGAGCAGTACTTC
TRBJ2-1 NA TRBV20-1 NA CSARTAEEVLDNEQFF TGCAGTGCTAGAACAGCGGAGGAAGTTTTGGACAATGAGCAGTTCTTC
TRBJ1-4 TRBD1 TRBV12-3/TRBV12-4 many CASRNAGTGGSEKLFF TGTGCCAGCAGGAATGCCGGGACAGGGGGTTCTGAAAAACTGTTTTTT
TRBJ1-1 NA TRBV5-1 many CASSLDLGVVREAFF TGCGCCAGCAGCTTGGATCTGGGGGTCGTTCGGGAAGCTTTCTTT
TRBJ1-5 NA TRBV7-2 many CASSLGGQFYSNQPQHF TGTGCCAGCAGCTTAGGGGGTCAGTTTTATAGCAATCAGCCCCAGCATTTT
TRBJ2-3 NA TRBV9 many CASSVERLADTQYF TGTGCCAGCAGCGTAGAACGGCTAGCGGATACGCAGTATTTT
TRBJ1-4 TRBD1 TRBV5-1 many CASSLATGGAEKLFF TGCGCCAGCAGCTTGGCAACAGGGGGAGCCGAAAAACTGTTTTTT
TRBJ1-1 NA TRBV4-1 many CASSQISVGLYTEAFF TGCGCCAGCAGCCAAATTTCTGTCGGGTTGTACACTGAAGCTTTCTTT
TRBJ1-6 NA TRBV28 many CASSFPGSASSYNSPLHF TGTGCCAGCAGTTTTCCAGGGAGTGCAAGCTCCTATAATTCACCCCTCCACTTT
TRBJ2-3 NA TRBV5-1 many CASSLFGTSTDTQYF TGCGCCAGCAGCTTGTTTGGGACTAGCACAGATACGCAGTATTTT
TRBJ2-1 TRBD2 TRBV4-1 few CASSQGRTRSSYNEQFF TGCGCCAGCAGCCAAGGCCGGACTAGATCCTCCTACAATGAGCAGTTCTTC
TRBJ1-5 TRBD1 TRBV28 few CASKRTGGANQPQNF TGTGCCAGCAAAAGGACAGGGGGCGCGAATCAGCCCCAGAATTTT
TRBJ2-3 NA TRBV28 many CASRNTPWLSTNTDTQYF TGTGCCAGCAGAAATACTCCGTGGCTGAGCACAAACACAGATACGCAGTATTTT
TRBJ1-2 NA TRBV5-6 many CASRFVQDYTF TGTGCCAGCAGGTTCGTCCAAGACTACACCTTC
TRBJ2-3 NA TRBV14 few CASSLDRTSTDTQYF TGTGCCAGCAGCCTCGACAGGACTAGCACAGATACGCAGTATTTT
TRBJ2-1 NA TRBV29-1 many CSVTVTAGEQFF TGCAGCGTAACAGTGACCGCCGGTGAGCAGTTCTTC
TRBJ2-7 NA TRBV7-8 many CASSLEWAANYEQYF TGTGCCAGCAGCTTAGAGTGGGCAGCGAACTACGAGCAGTACTTC
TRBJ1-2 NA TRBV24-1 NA CATSDLGQGYTF TGTGCCACCAGTGATTTGGGACAGGGCTACACCTTC
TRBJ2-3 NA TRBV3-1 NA CASSQARGTDTQYF TGTGCCAGCAGCCAAGCCCGGGGGACAGATACGCAGTATTTT